These 15 T cell receptor beta chains share one sample of origin, sequenced in a study of OX40 agonist ivuxolimab in advanced cancers. Method: immunoSEQ multiplex PCR; TCRdb's copy keeps in-frame clones and lacks some. The sample consists of approximately 100,000 clones, 70% to 90% of them appearing once. The input for sequencing was CD4+ or CD8+ T cells sorted from blood, taken in a trial of the OX40 agonist ivuxolimab. The receptors were sampled from an adult with an advanced solid tumor such as melanoma, head and neck, liver or kidney cancer.

This rearrangement joins TRBV28 to TRBJ1-1, with 9 bases lining up with TRBD1. J was trimmed by 5 bases and V by 6 bases; bases with no gene match: 4. The CDR3 extends over 13 amino acids. Germline-derived CDR1 and CDR2 are MDHEN and SYDVKM. CDR3 sequence: CASRQGARTEAFF. The DNA of the CDR3 is TGTGCCAGCAGACAGGGGGCTCGTACTGAAGCTTTCTTT. The whole variable domain, remainder taken from reference TRBV28 and TRBJ1-1, is DVKVTQSSRYLVKRTGEKVFLECVQDMDHENMFWYRQDPGLGLRLIYFSYDVKMKEKGDIPEGYSVSREKKERFSLILESASTNQTSMYLCASRQGARTEAFFGQGTRLTVV.

V and J are TRBV15 and TRBJ1-1; a weak D match, TRBD1 (6 bases). Germline CDR1 and CDR2: LNHNV and YYDKDF (reference sequence). Trimming removed 1 base at V and 11 bases at J, with 11 bases between. The CDR3 loop spans 12 amino acids. The CDR3 DNA reads TGTGCCACCAGCAGAGCTAACAGGGAGGCTTTCTTT. Its translation is CATSRANREAFF.

This sequence joins TRBV5-5 and TRBJ2-3; 12 bases match TRBD2. After removal of 3 bases from V and 2 bases from J, the junction contained 4 bases not matched to a gene. The CDR3 runs to 16 residues. Germline V gene data show CDR1 as SGHKS and CDR2 as YYEKEE (reference sequence). The CDR3 spells CASSSTSGGFTDTQYF. CDR3 nucleotide sequence: TGTGCCAGCAGCTCGACTAGCGGGGGATTCACAGATACGCAGTATTTT.

The rearrangement uses TRBV10-3 and TRBJ2-1; TRBD2 is a possible D gene (6 bases). Germline V gene sequence: CDR1 ENHRY, CDR2 SYGVKD. V was clipped by 10 bases and J by 4 bases, with 17 bases between them. The CDR3 runs 14 residues. The CDR3 bases are TGTGCCACTGCGGGTAGCGGCACTTACAATGAGCAGTTCTTC. This encodes CATAGSGTYNEQFF.

A remark on this clone: Other DNA sequences in this specimen translate into the identical CDR3. This chain connects TRBV19 to TRBJ2-5; a possible D gene is TRBD2 (6 bases). The CDR3 has 14 amino acids. Trimming took 3 bases from V and 2 from J, leaving 10 bases between them. CDR1 is LNHDA and CDR2 is SQIVND in the germline V gene (reference sequence). CDR3 nucleotide sequence: TGTGCCAGTAGTATCGGAGGGCAGCAAGAGACCCAGTACTTC. This codes for CASSIGGQQETQYF.

The CDR3 region has the DNA TGTGCCAGCAGGGTTTGGAACACTGAAGCTTTCTTT. This sequence encodes CASRVWNTEAFF. J is TRBJ1-1 and V is TRBV28; D is unclear. CDR1 and CDR2 from the germline V gene are MDHEN and SYDVKM. Trimming shortened V by 6 bases and J by 1 base, and 6 bases separated the two germline ends. The CDR3 is 12 residues long.

This clone has only a few counts. This sequence joins TRBV18 and TRBJ2-7, with no clear D. The germline CDR1 and CDR2 sequences are KGHSH and LQKENI. V was trimmed by 3 bases and J by 6 bases, leaving 6 bases between them. The CDR3 contains 11 residues. The CDR3 region is CASSPNVEQYF. DNA of the CDR3: TGTGCCAGCTCACCCAACGTCGAGCAGTACTTC.

The CDR3 loop is CASSLGLADYNEQFF. CDR3 DNA: TGTGCCAGCAGCTTAGGGCTAGCGGATTACAATGAGCAGTTCTTC. The chain carries TRBV11-2 and TRBJ2-1; TRBD2 matches at 7 bases. The CDR3 loop spans 15 amino acids. Germline V gene data show CDR1 as SGHAT and CDR2 as FQNNGV. Germline trimming cut 1 base from V and 4 bases from J; bases unmatched to any gene: 4.

V and J are TRBV28 and TRBJ1-3; D unclear. V was cut by 5 bases and J by 0 bases, with 8 bases left in between. Per the germline V gene, CDR1 is MDHEN and CDR2 is SYDVKM. CDR3 length: 14 residues. CDR3 protein: CASSQTDSGNTIYF. The CDR3 DNA reads TGTGCCAGCAGTCAGACCGACTCTGGAAACACCATATATTTT. Combining the CDR3 with reference TRBV28 and TRBJ1-3 gives the whole variable domain DVKVTQSSRYLVKRTGEKVFLECVQDMDHENMFWYRQDPGLGLRLIYFSYDVKMKEKGDIPEGYSVSREKKERFSLILESASTNQTSMYLCASSQTDSGNTIYFGEGSWLTVV.

V and J are TRBV4-2 and TRBJ1-5, with TRBD1 as a possible D gene (6 bases). The CDR3 consists of 18 residues. The V gene lost 2 bases and the J gene lost 0 bases, with 17 bases spanning the gap. Per the germline V gene, CDR1 is LGHNA and CDR2 is YNFKEQ. In nucleotides, the CDR3 is TGTGCCAGCAGCCAAACGGGGGGGCCATTATATAGCAATCAGCCCCAGCATTTT. Translation gives CASSQTGGPLYSNQPQHF.

This clone was seen just once. The chain employs TRBV6-1 and TRBJ2-7; D uncertain. The CDR3 contains 12 residues. Trimming stripped 8 bases from V and 4 bases from J, with 12 bases between. The germline gives CDR1 MNHNS, CDR2 SASEGT. In nucleotides, the CDR3 is TGTGCCAGCTCAAGCCCAACTTACGAGCAGTACTTC. Its protein product is CASSSPTYEQYF.

V and J are TRBV18 and TRBJ2-7; 7 positions agree with TRBD1. The CDR3 consists of 14 residues. The germline gives CDR1 KGHSH, CDR2 LQKENI. J was trimmed by 2 bases and V by 1 base; bases with no gene match: 2. CDR3 coding DNA: TGTGCCAGCTCACCACGCCAGGGGGCCTACGAGCAGTACTTC. As protein: CASSPRQGAYEQYF.

The J gene is TRBJ2-3, the V gene TRBV6-5; D perhaps matches TRBD1 (6 bases). This CDR3 has 16 amino acids. V shed 2 bases and J shed 0 bases, with 12 bases lying between them. The V gene's germline CDR1 is MNHEY and CDR2 SVGAGI. The DNA for the CDR3 is TGTGCCAGCAGTTACCTTGGGACACCTAGCACAGATACGCAGTATTTT. This encodes CASSYLGTPSTDTQYF.

Note on this clone: Other nucleotide sequences in the sample specify the same CDR3. The chain joins TRBV7-2 to TRBJ1-5; 7 bases agree with TRBD1. V lost 5 bases and J lost 3; bases outside the gene matches: 4. The CDR3 length is 14 residues. Per germline, CDR1 SGHTA and CDR2 FQGNSA. The chain's CDR3 is CASSRGQLNQPQHF. In DNA form, the CDR3 reads TGTGCCAGCAGCCGGGGACAGCTCAATCAGCCCCAGCATTTT. Full variable domain (remainder filled in from reference TRBV7-2 and TRBJ1-5): GAGVSQSPSNKVTEKGKDVELRCDPISGHTALYWYRQSLGQGLEFLIYFQGNSAPDKSGLPSDRFSAERTGGSVSTLTIQRTQQEDSAVYLCASSRGQLNQPQHFGDGTRLSIL.

This sequence joins TRBV5-4 and TRBJ2-7; possibly TRBD1 for D (6 bases). The CDR3 is 13 amino acids. CDR1 SGHNT and CDR2 YYREEE come from the germline V gene (reference sequence). V lost 1 base to trimming and J lost 4 bases, with 9 bases between them. CDR3 nucleotides: TGTGCCAGCAGCTTGACAGGGAAGTACGAGCAGTACTTC. Translating gives CASSLTGKYEQYF.